The present TCR beta chain was sequenced within a study of CD8+CD57+ T cells in acquired aplastic anemia. Whoever was chosen for sequencing had shown CD8+CD57+ cell expansion by flow cytometry. Template material for TCR beta VDJ and CDR3 profiling consisted of genomic DNA. TCRdb processed the reads anew with MiXCR; each CDR3 protein has one entry. In the table there are under 350,000 distinct CDR3 sequences, 56% of which are singletons. The V segment lost 6 bases and the J segment 8 bases; nucleotides outside the gene matches: 7. The CDR3 spans 15 residues. Germline CDR1 SNHLY, CDR2 FYNNEI. J is TRBJ1-4 and V is TRBV2; 12 bases match TRBD1. The sequencing input was sorted CD4+, CD8+, or CD8+CD57+ T cells (not recorded which) from PBMCs. The sequence was collected from a human donor with aplastic anemia. CDR3: CASSQLGQGAEKLFF. As DNA, the CDR3 is TGTGCCAGCAGCCAGTTGGGACAGGGGGCCGAAAAACTGTTTTTT.